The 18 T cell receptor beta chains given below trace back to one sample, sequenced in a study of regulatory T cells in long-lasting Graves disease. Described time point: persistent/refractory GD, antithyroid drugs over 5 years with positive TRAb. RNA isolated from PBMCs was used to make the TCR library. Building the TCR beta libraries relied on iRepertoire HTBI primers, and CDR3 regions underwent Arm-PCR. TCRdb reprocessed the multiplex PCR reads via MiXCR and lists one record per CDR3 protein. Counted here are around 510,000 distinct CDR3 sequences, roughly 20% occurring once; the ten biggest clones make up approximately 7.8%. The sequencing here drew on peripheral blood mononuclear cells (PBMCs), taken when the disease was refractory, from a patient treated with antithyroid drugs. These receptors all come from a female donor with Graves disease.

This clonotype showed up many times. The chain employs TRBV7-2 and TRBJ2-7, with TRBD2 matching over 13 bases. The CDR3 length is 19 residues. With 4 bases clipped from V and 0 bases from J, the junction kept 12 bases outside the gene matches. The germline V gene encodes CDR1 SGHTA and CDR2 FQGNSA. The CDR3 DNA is TGTGCCAGCAGCTCCTCAGGGGCCGGGACTAGCGGGAACTCCTACGAGCAGTACTTC. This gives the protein CASSSSGAGTSGNSYEQYF.

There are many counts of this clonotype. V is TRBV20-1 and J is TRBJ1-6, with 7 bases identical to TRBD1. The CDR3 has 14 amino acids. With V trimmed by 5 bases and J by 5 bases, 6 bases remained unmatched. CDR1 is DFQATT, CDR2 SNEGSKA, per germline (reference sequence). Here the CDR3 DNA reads TGCAGTGCTGCCTGGACAGGCCATAATTCACCCCTCCACTTT. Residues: CSAAWTGHNSPLHF.

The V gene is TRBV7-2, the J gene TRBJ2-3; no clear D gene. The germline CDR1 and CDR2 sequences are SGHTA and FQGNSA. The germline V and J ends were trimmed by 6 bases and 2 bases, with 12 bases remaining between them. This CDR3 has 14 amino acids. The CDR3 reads CASRVTSITDTQYF. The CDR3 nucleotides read TGTGCCAGCAGGGTTACCTCGATCACAGATACGCAGTATTTT.

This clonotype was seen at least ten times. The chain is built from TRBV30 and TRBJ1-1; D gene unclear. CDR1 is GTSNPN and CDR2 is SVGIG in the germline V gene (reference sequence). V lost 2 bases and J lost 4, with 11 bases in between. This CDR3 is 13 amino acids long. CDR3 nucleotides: TGTGCCTGGAGTTGGCAGGCCCTCACTGAAGCTTTCTTT. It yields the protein CAWSWQALTEAFF.

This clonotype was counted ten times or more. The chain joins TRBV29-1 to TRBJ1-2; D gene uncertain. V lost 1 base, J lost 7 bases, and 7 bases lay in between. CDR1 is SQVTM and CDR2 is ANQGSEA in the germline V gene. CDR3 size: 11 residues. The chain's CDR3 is CSVEGGSGYTF. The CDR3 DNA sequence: TGCAGCGTTGAAGGGGGAAGTGGCTACACCTTC.

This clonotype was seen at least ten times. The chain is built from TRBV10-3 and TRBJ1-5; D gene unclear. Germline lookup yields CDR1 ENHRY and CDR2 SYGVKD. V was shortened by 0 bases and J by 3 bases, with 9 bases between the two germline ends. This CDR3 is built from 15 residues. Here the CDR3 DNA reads TGTGCCATCAGTGAGTCCCGGGATAACAATCAGCCCCAGCATTTT. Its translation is CAISESRDNNQPQHF.

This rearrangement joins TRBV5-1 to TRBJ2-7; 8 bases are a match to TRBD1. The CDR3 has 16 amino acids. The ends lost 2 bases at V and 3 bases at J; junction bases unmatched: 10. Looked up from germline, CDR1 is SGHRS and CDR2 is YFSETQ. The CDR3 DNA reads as TGCGCCAGCAGCTTATTGCCGGGACAGGATTTCTACGAGCAGTACTTC. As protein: CASSLLPGQDFYEQYF.

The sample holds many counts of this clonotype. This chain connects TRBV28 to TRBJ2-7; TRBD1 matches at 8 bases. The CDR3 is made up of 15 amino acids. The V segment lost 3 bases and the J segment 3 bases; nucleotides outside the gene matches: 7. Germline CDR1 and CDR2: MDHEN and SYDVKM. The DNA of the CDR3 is TGTGCCAGCAGTTTGGGCGGACAGGGCGGCTACGAGCAGTACTTC. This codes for CASSLGGQGGYEQYF.

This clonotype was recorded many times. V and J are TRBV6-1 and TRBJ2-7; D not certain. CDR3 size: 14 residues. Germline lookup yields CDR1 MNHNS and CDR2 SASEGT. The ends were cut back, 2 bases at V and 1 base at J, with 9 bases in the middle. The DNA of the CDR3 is TGTGCCAGCAGTGAATTCGCAGGTTCCTACGAGCAGTACTTC. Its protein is CASSEFAGSYEQYF.

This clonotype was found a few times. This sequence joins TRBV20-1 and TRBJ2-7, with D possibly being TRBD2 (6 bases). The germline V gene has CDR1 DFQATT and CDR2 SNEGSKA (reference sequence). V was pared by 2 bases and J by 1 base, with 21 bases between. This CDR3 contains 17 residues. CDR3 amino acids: CSARLPRRDWVSYEQYF. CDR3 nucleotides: TGCAGTGCTAGACTTCCTCGGCGGGATTGGGTGTCCTACGAGCAGTACTTC.

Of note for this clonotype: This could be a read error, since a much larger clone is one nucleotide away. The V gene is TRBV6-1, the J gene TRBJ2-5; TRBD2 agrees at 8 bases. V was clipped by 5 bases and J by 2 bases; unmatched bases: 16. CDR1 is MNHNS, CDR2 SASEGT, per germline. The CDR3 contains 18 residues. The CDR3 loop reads CASSHPPRSREEQETQYF. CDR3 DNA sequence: TGTGCCAGCAGTCACCCCCCCCGGTCGCGGGAGGAACAAGAGACCCAGTACTTC.

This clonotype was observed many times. The CDR3 is CASSLGRTFLYEQYF. In DNA, the CDR3 is TGTGCCAGCAGCTTGGGACGGACTTTTTTGTACGAGCAGTACTTC. J is TRBJ2-7 and V is TRBV7-9; either TRBD1 or TRBD2 may fit D (5 bases each). The CDR3 is made up of 15 amino acids. The germline V gene encodes CDR1 SEHNR and CDR2 FQNEAQ (reference sequence). V was pared by 3 bases and J by 4 bases, with 16 bases between.

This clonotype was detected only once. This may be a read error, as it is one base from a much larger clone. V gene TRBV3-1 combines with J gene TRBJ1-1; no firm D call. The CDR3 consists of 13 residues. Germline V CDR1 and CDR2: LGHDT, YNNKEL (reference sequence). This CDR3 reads CASSQEGDTVAFF. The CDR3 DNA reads TGTGCCAGCAGCCAAGAGGGCGATACTGTAGCTTTCTTT. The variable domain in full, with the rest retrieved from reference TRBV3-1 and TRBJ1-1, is DTAVSQTPKYLVTQMGNDKSIKCEQNLGHDTMYWYKQDSKKFLKIMFSYNNKELIINETVPNRFSPKSPDKAHLNLHINSLELGDSAVYFCASSQEGDTVAFFGQGTRLTVV.

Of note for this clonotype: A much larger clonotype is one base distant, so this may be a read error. The DNA of the CDR3 is TGTGCCAGCGGTTACTCCCCGCGGCGTGGCTACACCTTC. It specifies CASGYSPRRGYTF. The chain uses TRBV6-2 or TRBV6-3 and TRBJ1-2; no reliable D call. This CDR3 is 13 amino acids long. The germline V gene has CDR1 MNHEY and CDR2 SVGEGT.

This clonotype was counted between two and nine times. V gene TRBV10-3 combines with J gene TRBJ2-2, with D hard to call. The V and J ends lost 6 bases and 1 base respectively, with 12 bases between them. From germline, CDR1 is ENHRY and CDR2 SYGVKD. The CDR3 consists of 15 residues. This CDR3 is CAISERTENTGELFF. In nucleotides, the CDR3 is TGTGCCATCAGCGAAAGAACGGAGAACACCGGGGAGCTGTTTTTT.

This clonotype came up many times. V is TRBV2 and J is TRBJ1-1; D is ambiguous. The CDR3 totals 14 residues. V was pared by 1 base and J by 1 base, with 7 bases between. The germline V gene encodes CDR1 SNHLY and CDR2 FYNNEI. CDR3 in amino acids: CASSEGWQNTEAFF. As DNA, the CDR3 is TGTGCCAGCAGTGAAGGATGGCAGAACACTGAAGCTTTCTTT.

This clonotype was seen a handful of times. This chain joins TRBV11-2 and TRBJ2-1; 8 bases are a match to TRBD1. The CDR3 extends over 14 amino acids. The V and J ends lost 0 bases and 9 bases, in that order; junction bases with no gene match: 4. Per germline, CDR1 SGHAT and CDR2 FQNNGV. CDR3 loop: CASSLDRGPGEQFF. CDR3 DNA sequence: TGTGCCAGCAGCTTAGACAGGGGGCCTGGTGAGCAGTTCTTC.

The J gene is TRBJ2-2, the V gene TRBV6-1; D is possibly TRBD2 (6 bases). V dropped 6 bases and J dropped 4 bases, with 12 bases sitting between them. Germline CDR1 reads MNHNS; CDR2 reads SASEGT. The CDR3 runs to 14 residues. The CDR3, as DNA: TGTGCCAGCAGCGGGAGATTGAGCACCGGGGAGCTGTTTTTT. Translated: CASSGRLSTGELFF.